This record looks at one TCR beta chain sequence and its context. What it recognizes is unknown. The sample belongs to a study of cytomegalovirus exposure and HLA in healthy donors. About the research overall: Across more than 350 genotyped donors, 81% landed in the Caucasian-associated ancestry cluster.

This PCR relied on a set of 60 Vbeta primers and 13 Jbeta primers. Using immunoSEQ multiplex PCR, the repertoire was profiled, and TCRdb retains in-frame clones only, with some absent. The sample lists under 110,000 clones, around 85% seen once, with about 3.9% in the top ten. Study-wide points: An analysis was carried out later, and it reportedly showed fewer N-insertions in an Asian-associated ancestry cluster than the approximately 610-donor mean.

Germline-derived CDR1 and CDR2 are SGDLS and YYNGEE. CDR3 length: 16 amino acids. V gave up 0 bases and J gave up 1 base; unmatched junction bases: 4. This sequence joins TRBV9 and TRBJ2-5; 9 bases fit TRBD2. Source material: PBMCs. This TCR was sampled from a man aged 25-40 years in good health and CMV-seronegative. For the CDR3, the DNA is TGTGCCAGCAGCGTAGGTGGCGGGGGGGTCCAAGAGACCCAGTACTTC. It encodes CASSVGGGGVQETQYF.